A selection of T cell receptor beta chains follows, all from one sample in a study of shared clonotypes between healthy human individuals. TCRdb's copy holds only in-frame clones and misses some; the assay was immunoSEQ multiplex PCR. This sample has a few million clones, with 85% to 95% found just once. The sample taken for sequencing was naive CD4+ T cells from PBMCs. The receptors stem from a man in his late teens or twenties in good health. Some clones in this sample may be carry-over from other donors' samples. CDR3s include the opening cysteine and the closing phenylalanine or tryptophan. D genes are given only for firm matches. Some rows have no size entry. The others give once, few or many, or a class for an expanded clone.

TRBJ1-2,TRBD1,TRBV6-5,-,TGTGCCAGCAGTTACTCTGGGACAGGGGGCGTTATTGGCTACACCTTC,CASSYSGTGGVIGYTF
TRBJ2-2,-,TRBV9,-,TGTGCCAGCAGCGTGGGGTATCGCACCGGGGAGCTGTTTTTT,CASSVGYRTGELFF
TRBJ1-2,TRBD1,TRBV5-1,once,TGCGCCAGCGGGACAGGGGGAGATGGCTACACCTTC,CASGTGGDGYTF
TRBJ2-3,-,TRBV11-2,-,TGTGCCAGCCGACTAACTAGCACGGGCACAGATACGCAGTATTTT,CASRLTSTGTDTQYF
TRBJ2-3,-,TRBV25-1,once,TGTGCCAGCAGTGAGCCCGGTCCGGAGACAGATACGCAGTATTTT,CASSEPGPETDTQYF
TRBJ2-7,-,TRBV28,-,TGTGCCACCCTAGGGGGTTACGAGCAGTACTTC,CATLGGYEQYF
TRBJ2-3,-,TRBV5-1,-,TGCGCCAGCAGCTTGGGGACCCTTCCAGATACGCAGTATTTT,CASSLGTLPDTQYF
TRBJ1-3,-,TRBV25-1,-,TGTGCCAGCAGTCGTCGGGGTCTTTCTGGAAACACCATATATTTT,CASSRRGLSGNTIYF
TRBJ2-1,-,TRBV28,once,TGTGCCACCACAGGCAGCGTTGGGGGTGAGCAGTTCTTC,CATTGSVGGEQFF
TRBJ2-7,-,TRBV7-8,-,TGTGCCAGCAGCTTAGAAGGGCTATCCTACGAGCAGTACTTC,CASSLEGLSYEQYF
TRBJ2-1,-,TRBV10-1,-,TGCGCCAGCTCCGGAGTGGGGGATGAGCAGTTCTTC,CASSGVGDEQFF
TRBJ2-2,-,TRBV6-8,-,TGTGCCAGCAGTAAAGGCCAGTCGAACACCGGGGAGCTGTTTTTT,CASSKGQSNTGELFF
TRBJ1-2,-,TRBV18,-,TGTGCCAGCTCACCAGGACGGATCAACTATGGCTACACCTTC,CASSPGRINYGYTF
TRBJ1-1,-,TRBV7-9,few,TGTGCCAGCAGCTTGGGAGCGAACACTGAAGCTTTCTTT,CASSLGANTEAFF
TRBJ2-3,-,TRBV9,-,TGTGCCAGCAGCGCCTCCGGGGGTAGCACAGATACGCAGTATTTT,CASSASGGSTDTQYF
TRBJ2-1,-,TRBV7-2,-,TGTGCCAGCAGCAAGCAAACAGGGACGAATGAGCAGTTCTTC,CASSKQTGTNEQFF
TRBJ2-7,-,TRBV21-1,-,TGTGCCAGCAACCCATGGGACCTCGGCTCCTACGAGCAGTACTTC,CASNPWDLGSYEQYF
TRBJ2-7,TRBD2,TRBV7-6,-,TGTGCCAGCAGCTCCTCCCCCAGGGCTAGCGGGAGTCGGGAGCAGTACTTC,CASSSSPRASGSREQYF
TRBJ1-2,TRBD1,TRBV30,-,TGTGCCTGGAGTGTACTAGCAGGGAGGGGGCTTAACTATGGCTACACCTTC,CAWSVLAGRGLNYGYTF
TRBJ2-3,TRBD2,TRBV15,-,TGTGCCACCAGCAGAGGCGGGTTAGCGGGAGACACGCAGTATTTT,CATSRGGLAGDTQYF
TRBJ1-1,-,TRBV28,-,TGTGCCAGCACCCTGGGTCAGGGAAACGCTTTCTTT,CASTLGQGNAFF
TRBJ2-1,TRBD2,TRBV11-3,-,TGTGCCAGCAGCTCAGGGACTAGCGGGAGCACCTACAATGAGCAGTTCTTC,CASSSGTSGSTYNEQFF
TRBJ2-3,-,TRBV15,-,TGTGCCACCAGCTCCCGGGACGATACGCAGTATTTT,CATSSRDDTQYF
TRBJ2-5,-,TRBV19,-,TGTGCCAGTAGTATATCGAGGGGTCGGGAGACCCAGTACTTC,CASSISRGRETQYF
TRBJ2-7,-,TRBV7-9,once,TGTGCCAGCAGCCCGAAGGGTTTTACCTACGAGCAGTACTTC,CASSPKGFTYEQYF
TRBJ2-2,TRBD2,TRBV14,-,TGTGCCAGCAGCCAAGTAAAGAGCGGGAGGGCCACCGGGGAGCTGTTTTTT,CASSQVKSGRATGELFF
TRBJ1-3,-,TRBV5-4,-,TGTGCCAGCAGCTTGTCTCCGGGATACTCTGGAAACACCATATATTTT,CASSLSPGYSGNTIYF
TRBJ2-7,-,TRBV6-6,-,TGTGCCAGCAGTCCGACAGGGACTTGGCCCCCGCAGTACTTC,CASSPTGTWPPQYF
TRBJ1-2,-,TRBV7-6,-,TGTGCCAGCAGCCCACTCGGGGGAGCTAACTATGGCTACACCTTC,CASSPLGGANYGYTF
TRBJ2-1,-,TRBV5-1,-,TGCGCCAGCAGCCCGTACATCGCACCCGACTCCTACAATGAGCAGTTCTTC,CASSPYIAPDSYNEQFF
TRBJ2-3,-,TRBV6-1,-,TGTGCCAGCAGTGGCCGGGCCGCTTTACCAGATACGCAGTATTTT,CASSGRAALPDTQYF
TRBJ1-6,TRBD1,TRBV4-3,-,TGCGCCAGCAGCCAAGACGGGACAGGTTACAGGGATTCACCCCTCCACTTT,CASSQDGTGYRDSPLHF
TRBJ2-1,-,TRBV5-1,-,TGCGCCAGCAGCTTGGTAGGGGATGCGGTCAATGAGCAGTTCTTC,CASSLVGDAVNEQFF
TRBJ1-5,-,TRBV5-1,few,TGCGCCAGCAGCTTACTTAGCAATCAGCCCCAGCATTTT,CASSLLSNQPQHF
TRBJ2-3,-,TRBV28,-,TGTGCCAGCAGTACGGCAGGGGCGGACAGCACAGATACGCAGTATTTT,CASSTAGADSTDTQYF
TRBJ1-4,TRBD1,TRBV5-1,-,TGCGCCAGCAGCCGGGACAGGGATGTCGAAAAACTGTTTTTT,CASSRDRDVEKLFF
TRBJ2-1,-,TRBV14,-,TGTGCCAGCAGCCAATTCCTAGCGCCATCCGGGAAGCAGTTCTTC,CASSQFLAPSGKQFF
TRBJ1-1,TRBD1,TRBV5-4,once,TGTGCCAGCAGCTGGGACCGGGACAGGGCCTCGAACACTGAAGCTTTCTTT,CASSWDRDRASNTEAFF
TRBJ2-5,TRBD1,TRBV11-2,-,TGTGCCAGCAGCTTCCGGGACAGCTTCCAAGAGACCCAGTACTTC,CASSFRDSFQETQYF
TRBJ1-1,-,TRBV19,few,TGTGCCAGTAGTATAGATCTTAGGAGTAGGAGAGCTTTCTTT,CASSIDLRSRRAFF
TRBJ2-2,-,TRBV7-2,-,TGTGCCAGCAGCTTTTTCGGGGTAGTAATCCCCGGGGAGCTGTTTTTT,CASSFFGVVIPGELFF
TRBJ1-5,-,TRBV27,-,TGTGCCAGCAGTTTACGTAGACCGGGGGGCAATCAGCCCCAGCATTTT,CASSLRRPGGNQPQHF
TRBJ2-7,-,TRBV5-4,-,TGTGCCAGCAGCTTGGACTACGGCCGGTCGGACGAGCAGTACTTC,CASSLDYGRSDEQYF
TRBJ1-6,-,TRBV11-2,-,TGTGCCAGCACCGGGGGGCCCAGGGGCGGTTCACCCCTCCACTTT,CASTGGPRGGSPLHF
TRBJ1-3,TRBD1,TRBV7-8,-,TGTGCCAGCAGCCCTATAGACAGGGGTGGAAACACCATATATTTT,CASSPIDRGGNTIYF
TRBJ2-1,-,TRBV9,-,TGTGCCAGCGCCACGGGACAAACCAATGAGCAGTTCTTC,CASATGQTNEQFF
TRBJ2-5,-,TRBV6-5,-,TGTGCCAGCAGTTTAAAGCGGGTAGAACCGGAGGAGACCCAGTACTTC,CASSLKRVEPEETQYF
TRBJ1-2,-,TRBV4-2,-,TGTGCCAGCAGCCAAGAGTGGGTAATGAACTATGGCTACACCTTC,CASSQEWVMNYGYTF
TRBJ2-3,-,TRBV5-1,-,TGCGCCACCGGCGAGACGGCTAGCACAGATACGCAGTATTTT,CATGETASTDTQYF
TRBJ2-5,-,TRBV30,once,TGTGCCTGGAGTCCCGGGTGGCAAAGGGAGACCCAGTACTTC,CAWSPGWQRETQYF
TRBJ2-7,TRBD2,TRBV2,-,TGTGCCAGCAGTGCCGGGGGAGGGGTCTACGAGCAGTACTTC,CASSAGGGVYEQYF
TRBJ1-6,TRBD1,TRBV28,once,TGTGCCAGCAGTATCTCCGGGACAGGATATTCACCCCTCCACTTT,CASSISGTGYSPLHF
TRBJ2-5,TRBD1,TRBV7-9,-,TGTGCCAGCAGCCCAATGGGGGCGGACAGGGGGCAAGAGACCCAGTACTTC,CASSPMGADRGQETQYF
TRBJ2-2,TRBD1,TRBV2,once,TGTGCCAGCAGGGGGACAGGGAACACCGGGGAGCTGTTTTTT,CASRGTGNTGELFF
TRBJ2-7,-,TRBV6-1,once,TGTGCCAGCAGTCAAATAGGGACCGCCTCCGAGCAGTACTTC,CASSQIGTASEQYF
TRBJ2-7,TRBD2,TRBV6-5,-,TGTGCCAGCAGTTACGCCGGGACTAGCGGTGCCTACGAGCAGTACTTC,CASSYAGTSGAYEQYF
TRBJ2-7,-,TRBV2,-,TGTGCCAGCAGCCCTAGTAGAAGGGAGCAGTACTTC,CASSPSRREQYF
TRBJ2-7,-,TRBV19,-,TGTGCCAGTAAAGCCGGGAACGAGCAGTACTTC,CASKAGNEQYF